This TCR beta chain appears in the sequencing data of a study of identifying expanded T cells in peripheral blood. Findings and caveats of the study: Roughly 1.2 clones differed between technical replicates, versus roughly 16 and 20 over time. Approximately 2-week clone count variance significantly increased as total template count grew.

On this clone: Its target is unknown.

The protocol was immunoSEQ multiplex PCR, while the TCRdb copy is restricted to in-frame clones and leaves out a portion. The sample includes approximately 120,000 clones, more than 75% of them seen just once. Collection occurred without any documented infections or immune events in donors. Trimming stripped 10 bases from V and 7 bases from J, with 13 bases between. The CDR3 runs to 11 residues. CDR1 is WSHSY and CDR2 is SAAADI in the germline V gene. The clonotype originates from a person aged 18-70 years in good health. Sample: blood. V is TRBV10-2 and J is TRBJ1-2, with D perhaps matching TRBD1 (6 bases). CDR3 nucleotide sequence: TGCGCCACCCACAGGGAAGGTGGCTACACCTTC. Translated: CATHREGGYTF.